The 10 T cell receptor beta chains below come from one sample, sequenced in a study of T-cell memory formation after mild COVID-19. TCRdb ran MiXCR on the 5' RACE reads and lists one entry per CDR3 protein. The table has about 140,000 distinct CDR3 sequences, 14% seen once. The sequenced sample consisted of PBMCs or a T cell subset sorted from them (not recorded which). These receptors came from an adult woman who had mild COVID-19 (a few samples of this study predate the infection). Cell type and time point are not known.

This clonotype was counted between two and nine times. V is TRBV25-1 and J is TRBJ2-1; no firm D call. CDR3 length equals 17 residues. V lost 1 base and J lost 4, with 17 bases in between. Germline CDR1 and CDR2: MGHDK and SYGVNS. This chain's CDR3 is CASSELGCVCFYNEQFF. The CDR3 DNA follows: TGTGCCAGCAGTGAATTAGGGTGTGTATGTTTTTACAATGAGCAGTTCTTC.

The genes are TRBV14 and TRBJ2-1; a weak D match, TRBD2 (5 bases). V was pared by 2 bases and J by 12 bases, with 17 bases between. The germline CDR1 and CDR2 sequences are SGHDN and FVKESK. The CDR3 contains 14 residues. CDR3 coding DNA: TGTGCCAGCAGCCAACCTTCCGGGCCCGAGGGGCAGTTCTTC. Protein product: CASSQPSGPEGQFF.

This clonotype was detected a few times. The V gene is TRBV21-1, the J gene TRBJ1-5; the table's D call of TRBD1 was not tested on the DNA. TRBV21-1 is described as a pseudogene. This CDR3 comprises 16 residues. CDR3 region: CASSKVQDNSNQPQHF. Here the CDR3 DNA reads TGTGCCAGCAGCAAAGTGCAGGACAATAGCAATCAGCCCCAGCATTTT.

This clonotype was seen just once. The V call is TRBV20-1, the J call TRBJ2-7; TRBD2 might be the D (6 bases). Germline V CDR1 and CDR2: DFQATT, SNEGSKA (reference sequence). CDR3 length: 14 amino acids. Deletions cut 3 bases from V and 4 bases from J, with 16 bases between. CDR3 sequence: CSASIQPGDYEQYF. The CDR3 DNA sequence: TGCAGTGCTAGTATACAGCCGGGGGATTACGAGCAGTACTTC.

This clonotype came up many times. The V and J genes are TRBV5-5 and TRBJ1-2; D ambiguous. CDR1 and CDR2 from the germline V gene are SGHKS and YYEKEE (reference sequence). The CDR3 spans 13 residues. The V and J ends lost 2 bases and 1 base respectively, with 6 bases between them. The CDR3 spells CASSLGLNYGYTF. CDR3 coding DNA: TGTGCCAGCAGCTTAGGGCTTAACTATGGCTACACCTTC. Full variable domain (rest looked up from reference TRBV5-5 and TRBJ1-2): DAGVTQSPTHLIKTRGQQVTLRCSPISGHKSVSWYQQVLGQGPQFIFQYYEKEERGRGNFPDRFSARQFPNYSSELNVNALLLGDSALYLCASSLGLNYGYTFGSGTRLTVV.

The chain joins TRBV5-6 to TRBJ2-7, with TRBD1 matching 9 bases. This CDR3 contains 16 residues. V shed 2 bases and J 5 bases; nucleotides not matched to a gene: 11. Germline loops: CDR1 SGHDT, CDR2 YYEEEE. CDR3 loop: CASSLAGTGPEDEQYF. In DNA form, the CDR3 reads TGTGCCAGCAGCTTAGCCGGGACAGGGCCGGAGGACGAGCAGTACTTC.

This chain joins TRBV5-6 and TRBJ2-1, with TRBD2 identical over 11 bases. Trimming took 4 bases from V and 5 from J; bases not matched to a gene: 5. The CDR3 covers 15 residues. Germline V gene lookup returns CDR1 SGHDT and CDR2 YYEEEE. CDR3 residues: CASSLLAGENNEQFF. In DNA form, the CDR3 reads TGTGCCAGCAGCCTACTAGCGGGAGAAAACAATGAGCAGTTCTTC.

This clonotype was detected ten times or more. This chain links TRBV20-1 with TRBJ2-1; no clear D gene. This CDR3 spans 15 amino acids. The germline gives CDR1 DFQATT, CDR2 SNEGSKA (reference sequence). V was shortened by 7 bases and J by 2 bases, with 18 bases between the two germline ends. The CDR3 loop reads CSGRGGRSPYNEQFF. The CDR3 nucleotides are TGCAGTGGCCGAGGTGGCAGGAGCCCCTACAATGAGCAGTTCTTC.

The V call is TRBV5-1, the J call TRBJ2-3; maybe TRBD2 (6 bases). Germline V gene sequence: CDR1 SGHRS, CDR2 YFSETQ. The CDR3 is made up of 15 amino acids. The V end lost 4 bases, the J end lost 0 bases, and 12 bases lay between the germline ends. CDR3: CASSPGEYSTDTQYF. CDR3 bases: TGCGCCAGCAGCCCGGGGGAGTACAGCACAGATACGCAGTATTTT.

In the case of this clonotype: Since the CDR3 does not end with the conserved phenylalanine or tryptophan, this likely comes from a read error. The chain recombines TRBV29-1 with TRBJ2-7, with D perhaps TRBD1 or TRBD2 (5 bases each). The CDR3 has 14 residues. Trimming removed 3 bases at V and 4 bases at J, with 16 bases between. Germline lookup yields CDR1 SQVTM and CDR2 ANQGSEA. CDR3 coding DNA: TGCAGCGTTGAGTTTCCGGGACGCCTTTACGAGCAGTACTGC. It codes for CSVEFPGRLYEQYC.